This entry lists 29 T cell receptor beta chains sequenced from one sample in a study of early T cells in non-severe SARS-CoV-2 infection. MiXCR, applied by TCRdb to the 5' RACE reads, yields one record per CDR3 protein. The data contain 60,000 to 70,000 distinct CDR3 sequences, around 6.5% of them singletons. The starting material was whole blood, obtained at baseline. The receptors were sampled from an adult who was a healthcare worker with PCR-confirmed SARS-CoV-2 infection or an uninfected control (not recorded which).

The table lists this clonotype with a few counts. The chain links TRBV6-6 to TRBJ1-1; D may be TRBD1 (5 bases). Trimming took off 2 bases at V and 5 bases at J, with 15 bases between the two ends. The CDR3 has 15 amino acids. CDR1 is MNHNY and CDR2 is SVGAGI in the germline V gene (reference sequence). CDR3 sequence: CASSYDRAGWTEAFF. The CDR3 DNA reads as TGTGCCAGCAGTTACGATAGAGCAGGGTGGACTGAAGCTTTCTTT.

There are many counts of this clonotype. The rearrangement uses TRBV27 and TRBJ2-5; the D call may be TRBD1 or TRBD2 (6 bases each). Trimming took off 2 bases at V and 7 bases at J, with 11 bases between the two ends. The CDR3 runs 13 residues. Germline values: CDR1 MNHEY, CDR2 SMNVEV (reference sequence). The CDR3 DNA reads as TGTGCCAGCAGTTTAGGGGGCGGGGCGACCCAGTACTTC. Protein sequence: CASSLGGGATQYF.

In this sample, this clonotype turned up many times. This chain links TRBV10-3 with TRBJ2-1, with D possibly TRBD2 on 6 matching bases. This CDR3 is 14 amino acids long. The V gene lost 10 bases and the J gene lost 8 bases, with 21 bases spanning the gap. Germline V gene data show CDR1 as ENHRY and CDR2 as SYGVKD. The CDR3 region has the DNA TGTGCCACCTCCGGGGGTGTACAGCGGGATGAGCAGTTCTTC. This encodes CATSGGVQRDEQFF.

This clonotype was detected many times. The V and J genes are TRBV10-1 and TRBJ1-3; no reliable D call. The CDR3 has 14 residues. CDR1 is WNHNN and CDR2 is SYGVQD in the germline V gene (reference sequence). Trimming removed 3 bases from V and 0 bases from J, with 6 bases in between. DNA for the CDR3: TGCGCCAGCAGTGATGTGGTCTCTGGAAACACCATATATTTT. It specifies CASSDVVSGNTIYF.

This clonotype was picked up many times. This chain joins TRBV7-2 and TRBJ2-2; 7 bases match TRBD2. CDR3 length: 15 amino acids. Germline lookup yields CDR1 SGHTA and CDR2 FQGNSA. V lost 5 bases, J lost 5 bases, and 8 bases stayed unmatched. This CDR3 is CASSRTRRETGELFF. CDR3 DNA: TGTGCCAGCAGCCGGACTAGAAGGGAAACCGGGGAGCTGTTTTTT.

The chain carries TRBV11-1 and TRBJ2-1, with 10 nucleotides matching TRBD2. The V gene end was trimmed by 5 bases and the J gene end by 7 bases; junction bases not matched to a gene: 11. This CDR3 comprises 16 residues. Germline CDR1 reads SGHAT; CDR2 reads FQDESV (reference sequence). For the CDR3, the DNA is TGTGCCAGCAGCCAGGAACTAGCGGGACGCCAAAATGAGCAGTTCTTC. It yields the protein CASSQELAGRQNEQFF.

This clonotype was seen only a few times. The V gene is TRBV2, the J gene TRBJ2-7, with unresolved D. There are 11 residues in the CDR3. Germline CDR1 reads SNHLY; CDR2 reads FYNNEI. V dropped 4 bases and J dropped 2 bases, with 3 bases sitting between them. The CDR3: CASSGPYEQYF. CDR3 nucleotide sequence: TGTGCCAGCAGTGGGCCCTACGAGCAGTACTTC.

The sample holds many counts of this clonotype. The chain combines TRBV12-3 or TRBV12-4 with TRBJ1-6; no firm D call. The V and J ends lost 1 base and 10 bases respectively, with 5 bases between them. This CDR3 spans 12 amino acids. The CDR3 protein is CASSLGESPLHF. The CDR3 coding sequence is TGTGCCAGCAGTTTAGGGGAATCACCCCTCCACTTT.

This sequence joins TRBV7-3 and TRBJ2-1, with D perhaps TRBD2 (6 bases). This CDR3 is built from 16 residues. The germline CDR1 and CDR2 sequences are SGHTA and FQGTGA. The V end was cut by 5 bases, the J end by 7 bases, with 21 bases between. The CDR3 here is CASSPPHGGQPNEQFF. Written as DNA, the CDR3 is TGTGCCAGCAGCCCGCCGCACGGGGGTCAACCTAATGAGCAGTTCTTC.

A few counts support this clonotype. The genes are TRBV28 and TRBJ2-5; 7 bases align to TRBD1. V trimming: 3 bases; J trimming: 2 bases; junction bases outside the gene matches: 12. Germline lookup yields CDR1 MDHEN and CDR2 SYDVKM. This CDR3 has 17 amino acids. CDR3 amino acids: CASSFSPFHRGQETQYF. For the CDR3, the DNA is TGTGCCAGCAGTTTTTCCCCTTTTCACAGGGGTCAAGAGACCCAGTACTTC.

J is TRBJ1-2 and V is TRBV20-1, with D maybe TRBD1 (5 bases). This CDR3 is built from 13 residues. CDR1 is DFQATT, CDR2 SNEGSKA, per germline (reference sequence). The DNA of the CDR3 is TGCAGAGCCTGGAGGGGCAGCGCCTATGGCTACACCTTC. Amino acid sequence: CRAWRGSAYGYTF.

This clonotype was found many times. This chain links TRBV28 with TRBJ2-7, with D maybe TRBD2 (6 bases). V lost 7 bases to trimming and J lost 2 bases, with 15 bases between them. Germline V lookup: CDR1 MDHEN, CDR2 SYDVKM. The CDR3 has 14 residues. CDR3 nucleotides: TGTGCCAGCACCCTGGGCGGGGTTCCCTACGAGCAGTACTTC. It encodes CASTLGGVPYEQYF.

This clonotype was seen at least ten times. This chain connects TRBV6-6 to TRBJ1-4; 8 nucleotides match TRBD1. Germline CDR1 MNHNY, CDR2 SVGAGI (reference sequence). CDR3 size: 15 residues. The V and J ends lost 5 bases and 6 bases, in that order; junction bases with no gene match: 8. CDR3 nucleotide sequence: TGTGCCAGCAGTACCGGGACAGGAGCGGATGAAAAACTGTTTTTT. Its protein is CASSTGTGADEKLFF.

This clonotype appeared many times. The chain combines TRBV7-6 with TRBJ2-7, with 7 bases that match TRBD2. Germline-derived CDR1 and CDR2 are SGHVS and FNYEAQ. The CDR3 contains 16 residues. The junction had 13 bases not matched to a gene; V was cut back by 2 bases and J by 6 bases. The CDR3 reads CASSLSALAVFGEQYF. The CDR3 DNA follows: TGTGCCAGCAGCTTATCGGCCCTAGCGGTTTTTGGCGAGCAGTACTTC.

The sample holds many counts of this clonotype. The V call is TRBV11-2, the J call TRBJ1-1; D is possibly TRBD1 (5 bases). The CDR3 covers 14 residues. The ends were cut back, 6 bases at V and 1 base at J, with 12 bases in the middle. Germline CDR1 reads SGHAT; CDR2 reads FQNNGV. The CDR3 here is CASRGLGTNTEAFF. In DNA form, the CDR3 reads TGTGCCAGCAGGGGTCTGGGGACGAACACTGAAGCTTTCTTT.

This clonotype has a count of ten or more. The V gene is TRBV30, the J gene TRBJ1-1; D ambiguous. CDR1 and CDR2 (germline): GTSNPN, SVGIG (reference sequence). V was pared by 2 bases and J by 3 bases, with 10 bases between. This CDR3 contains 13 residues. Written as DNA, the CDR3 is TGTGCCTGGAGTCTCACGCGGGACACTGAAGCTTTCTTT. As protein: CAWSLTRDTEAFF.

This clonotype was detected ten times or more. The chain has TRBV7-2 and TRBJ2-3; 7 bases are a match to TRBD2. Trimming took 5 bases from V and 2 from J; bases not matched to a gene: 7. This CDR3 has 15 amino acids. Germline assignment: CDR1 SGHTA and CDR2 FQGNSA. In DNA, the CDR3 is TGTGCCAGCAGCAAGAAGCGGGACCACACAGATACGCAGTATTTT. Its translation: CASSKKRDHTDTQYF.

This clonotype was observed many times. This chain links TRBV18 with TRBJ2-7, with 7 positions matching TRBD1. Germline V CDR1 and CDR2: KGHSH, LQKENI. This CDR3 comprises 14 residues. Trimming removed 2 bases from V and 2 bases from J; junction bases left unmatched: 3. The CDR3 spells CASSPGGQTYEQYF. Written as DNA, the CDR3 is TGTGCCAGCTCACCAGGGGGACAGACCTACGAGCAGTACTTC.

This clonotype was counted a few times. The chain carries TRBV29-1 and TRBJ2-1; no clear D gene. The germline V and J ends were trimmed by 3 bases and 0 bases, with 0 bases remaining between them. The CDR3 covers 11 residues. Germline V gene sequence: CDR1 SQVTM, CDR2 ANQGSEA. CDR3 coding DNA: TGCAGCGTTGACTCCTACAATGAGCAGTTCTTC. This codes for CSVDSYNEQFF.

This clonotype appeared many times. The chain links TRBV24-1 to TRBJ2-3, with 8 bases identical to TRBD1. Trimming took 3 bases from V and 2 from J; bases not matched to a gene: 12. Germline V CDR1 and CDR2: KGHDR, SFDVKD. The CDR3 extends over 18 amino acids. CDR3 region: CATSDDKYGQGFTDTQYF. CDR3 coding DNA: TGTGCCACCAGTGATGACAAATACGGACAGGGATTCACAGATACGCAGTATTTT.

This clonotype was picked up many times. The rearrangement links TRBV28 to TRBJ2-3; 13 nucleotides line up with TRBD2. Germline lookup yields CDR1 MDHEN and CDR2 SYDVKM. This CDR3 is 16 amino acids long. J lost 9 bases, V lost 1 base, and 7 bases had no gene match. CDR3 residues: CASSLSTSGRFGTQYF. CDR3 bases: TGTGCCAGCAGTTTATCGACTAGCGGGAGGTTCGGAACGCAGTATTTT.

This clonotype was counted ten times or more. The CDR3 DNA follows: TGTGCCAGCAGTTTTTCGGGGTCCAGTCACCGCGGGACAGGGGACTACGAGCAGTACTTC. Its translation: CASSFSGSSHRGTGDYEQYF. This rearrangement joins TRBV28 to TRBJ2-7; TRBD1 matches 10 bases. The V and J ends lost 3 bases and 3 bases, in that order; junction bases with no gene match: 20. CDR1 is MDHEN, CDR2 SYDVKM, per germline. The CDR3 spans 20 residues.

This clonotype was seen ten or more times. CDR3 coding DNA: TGCAGCGCCTTAGGGGCAGGGGGCTCCTACGAGCAGTACTTC. Translated: CSALGAGGSYEQYF. The V gene is TRBV29-1, the J gene TRBJ2-7, with 7 bases lining up with TRBD1. The CDR3 is 14 amino acids. Losses at the gene ends were 7 bases for V and 0 bases for J; bases not matched to a gene: 9. Germline CDR1 is SQVTM and CDR2 is ANQGSEA.

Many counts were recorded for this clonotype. The CDR3 DNA follows: TGTGCCAGCAGCTTAGGAGGACCCTTAAGGCGGCAGTACGAGCAGTACTTC. This encodes CASSLGGPLRRQYEQYF. The chain uses TRBV7-2 and TRBJ2-7; D not resolved. Trimming removed 1 base from V and 4 bases from J, with 20 bases in between. Germline V lookup: CDR1 SGHTA, CDR2 FQGNSA. The CDR3 runs 17 residues.

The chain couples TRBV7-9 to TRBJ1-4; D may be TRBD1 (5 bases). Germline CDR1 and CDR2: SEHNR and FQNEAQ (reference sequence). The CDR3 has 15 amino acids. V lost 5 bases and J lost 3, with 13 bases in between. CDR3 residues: CASSLTGAANEKLFF. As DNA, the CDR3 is TGTGCCAGCAGCCTGACCGGGGCAGCTAATGAAAAACTGTTTTTT.

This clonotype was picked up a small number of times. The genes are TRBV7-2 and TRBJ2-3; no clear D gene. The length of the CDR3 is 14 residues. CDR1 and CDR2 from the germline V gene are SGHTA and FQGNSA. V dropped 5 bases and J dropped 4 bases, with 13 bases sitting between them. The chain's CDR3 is CASSPYLEADTQYF. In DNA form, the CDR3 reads TGTGCCAGCAGCCCCTATTTAGAGGCAGATACGCAGTATTTT. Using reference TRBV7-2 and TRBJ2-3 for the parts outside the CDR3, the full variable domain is GAGVSQSPSNKVTEKGKDVELRCDPISGHTALYWYRQSLGQGLEFLIYFQGNSAPDKSGLPSDRFSAERTGGSVSTLTIQRTQQEDSAVYLCASSPYLEADTQYFGPGTRLTVL.

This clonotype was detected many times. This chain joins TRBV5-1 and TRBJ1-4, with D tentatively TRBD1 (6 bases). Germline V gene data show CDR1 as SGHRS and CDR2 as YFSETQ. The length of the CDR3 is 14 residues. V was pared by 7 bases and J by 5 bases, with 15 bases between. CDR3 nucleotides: TGCGCCAGCTCACAGGGACGACGGAATGAAAAACTGTTTTTT. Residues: CASSQGRRNEKLFF. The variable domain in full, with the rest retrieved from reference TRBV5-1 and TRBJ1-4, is KAGVTQTPRYLIKTRGQQVTLSCSPISGHRSVSWYQQTPGQGLQFLFEYFSETQRNKGNFPGRFSGRQFSNSRSEMNVSTLELGDSALYLCASSQGRRNEKLFFGSGTQLSVL.

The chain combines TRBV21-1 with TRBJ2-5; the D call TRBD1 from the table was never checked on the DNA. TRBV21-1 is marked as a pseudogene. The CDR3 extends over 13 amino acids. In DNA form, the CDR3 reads TGTGCCAGCAGCACGAGGGGGCAAGAGACCCAGTACTTC. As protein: CASSTRGQETQYF.

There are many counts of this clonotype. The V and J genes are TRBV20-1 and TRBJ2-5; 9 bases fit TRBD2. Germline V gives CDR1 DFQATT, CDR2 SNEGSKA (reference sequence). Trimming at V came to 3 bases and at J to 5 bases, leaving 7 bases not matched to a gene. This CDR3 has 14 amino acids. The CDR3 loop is CSASAAGGAETQYF. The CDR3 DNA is TGCAGTGCTAGTGCAGCGGGAGGAGCGGAGACCCAGTACTTC.